Each of the 16 T cell receptor beta chains below was sequenced from the same sample in a study of blood T cell repertoires in COVID-19. Generated by immunoSEQ multiplex PCR, the TCRdb table keeps only in-frame clones and is missing some. The top ten hold 15% of the sample, which has 260,000 or so clones, under 90% seen once. The source material was PBMCs or T cells enriched from blood (not recorded which). Every receptor here comes from a man between 18 and 29 years old who had recovered from COVID-19.

The chain has TRBV5-4 and TRBJ2-1, with 7 bases fitting TRBD2. The CDR3 runs 15 residues. Germline CDR1 SGHNT, CDR2 YYREEE (reference sequence). With 0 bases clipped from V and 3 bases from J, the junction kept 3 bases outside the gene matches. The CDR3 is CASSLEGGGYNEQFF. The CDR3 bases are TGTGCCAGCAGCTTGGAGGGCGGGGGCTACAATGAGCAGTTCTTC.

V usage is TRBV12-5 and J usage is TRBJ2-3; a possible D gene is TRBD2 (6 bases). There are 15 residues in the CDR3. V was trimmed by 5 bases and J by 2 bases, leaving 14 bases between them. Per the germline V gene, CDR1 is LGHNT and CDR2 is FRNRAP. The DNA for the CDR3 is TGTGCTAGTGGTCCTGGGGGACTCTACACAGATACGCAGTATTTT. As protein: CASGPGGLYTDTQYF.

This clone has a handful of counts. The rearrangement uses TRBV6-5 and TRBJ1-2; D ambiguous. Germline assignment: CDR1 MNHEY and CDR2 SVGAGI. CDR3 length: 14 residues. V lost 0 bases, J lost 1 base, and 6 bases lay in between. The CDR3 DNA sequence: TGTGCCAGCAGTTACTCGGGCAATAACTATGGCTACACCTTC. Amino acid sequence: CASSYSGNNYGYTF.

The V call is TRBV11-2, the J call TRBJ1-1, with 8 bases fitting TRBD1. Germline V lookup: CDR1 SGHAT, CDR2 FQNNGV. The CDR3 length is 14 residues. Trimming at V came to 6 bases and at J to 6 bases, leaving 9 bases not matched to a gene. Here the CDR3 reads CASRPYDRGAEAFF. CDR3 sequence (DNA): TGTGCCAGCAGGCCTTACGACAGGGGCGCTGAAGCTTTCTTT.

To note about this clone: At one end the junction does not follow the germline gene, possibly because of a read error. The CDR3 sequence: CASGLVTPSF. DNA for the CDR3: TGTGCTAGTGGTTTGGTAACACCTTCCTTT. The chain couples TRBV12-5 to TRBJ1-1; D is ambiguous. This CDR3 contains 10 residues. Per the germline V gene, CDR1 is LGHNT and CDR2 is FRNRAP.

The chain joins TRBV7-9 to TRBJ1-4; the match to TRBD1 covers 8 bases. Germline V CDR1 and CDR2: SEHNR, FQNEAQ (reference sequence). The CDR3 has 14 amino acids. Trimming took 1 base from V and 7 from J; bases not matched to a gene: 2. CDR3 nucleotides: TGTGCCAGCAGCTTAGGTCAGGGGGCTGAAAAACTGTTTTTT. Protein sequence: CASSLGQGAEKLFF.

The chain couples TRBV2 to TRBJ1-6; TRBD1 matches at 8 bases. Germline V gene data show CDR1 as SNHLY and CDR2 as FYNNEI. The CDR3 is 14 amino acids. J lost 5 bases, V lost 5 bases, and 2 bases had no gene match. The DNA of the CDR3 is TGTGCCAGCAGTCCGGGACAGGATAATTCACCCCTCCACTTT. Translating gives CASSPGQDNSPLHF.

The gene calls are TRBV2 and TRBJ1-1, with 8 bases aligning to TRBD1. Trimming cost V 6 bases and J 2 bases; bases outside gene matches: 2. The CDR3 sequence is 13 residues long. Germline CDR1 is SNHLY and CDR2 is FYNNEI. The CDR3 is CASRDRANTEAFF. The CDR3 DNA reads as TGTGCCAGCAGGGACAGGGCCAACACTGAAGCTTTCTTT.

The chain has TRBV18 and TRBJ2-3, with D tentatively TRBD2 (6 bases). CDR1 is KGHSH and CDR2 is LQKENI in the germline V gene. The CDR3 sequence is 17 residues long. Between the trimmed V and J ends, which lost 6 bases and 2 bases, there was a span of 21 bases. CDR3 DNA: TGTGCCAGCTCTCTAAGCCCTAGCGCCGTCAACACAGATACGCAGTATTTT. Translating gives CASSLSPSAVNTDTQYF.

This clone was picked up one time. The chain joins TRBV5-4 to TRBJ2-5, with TRBD2 matching over 12 bases. Germline trimming cut 3 bases from V and 3 bases from J; bases unmatched to any gene: 0. Per the germline V gene, CDR1 is SGHNT and CDR2 is YYREEE (reference sequence). The CDR3 loop spans 14 amino acids. As DNA, the CDR3 is TGTGCCAGCAGCTGGACTAGCGGGGAAGAGACCCAGTACTTC. It specifies CASSWTSGEETQYF.

The chain links TRBV29-1 to TRBJ2-2; 8 bases align to TRBD1. The germline V gene has CDR1 SQVTM and CDR2 ANQGSEA. After removal of 0 bases from V and 3 bases from J, the junction contained 6 bases not matched to a gene. The CDR3 loop spans 16 amino acids. CDR3 in amino acids: CSVEDPGQGYTGELFF. The CDR3 DNA is TGCAGCGTTGAAGATCCAGGACAGGGTTACACCGGGGAGCTGTTTTTT.

V and J are TRBV15 and TRBJ2-7, with 7 bases matching TRBD2. The CDR3 sequence is 14 residues long. The trim removed 3 bases at V and 6 bases at J, leaving 8 bases unmatched. Germline V gene data show CDR1 as LNHNV and CDR2 as YYDKDF (reference sequence). The CDR3 DNA sequence: TGTGCCACCAGCAGGTCCAGCGGGGACCGCGAGCAGTACTTC. Its translation is CATSRSSGDREQYF.

The chain uses TRBV20-1 and TRBJ1-1; TRBD1 matches 8 bases. CDR3 size: 14 residues. J gave up 4 bases and V 3 bases, and 7 bases lay outside the gene matches. The germline CDR1 and CDR2 sequences are DFQATT and SNEGSKA (reference sequence). The CDR3 region is CSASLGQAPTEAFF. DNA of the CDR3: TGCAGTGCTAGTCTGGGACAGGCGCCCACTGAAGCTTTCTTT.

The gene calls are TRBV7-9 and TRBJ2-2, with D possibly TRBD2 on 5 matching bases. Per the germline V gene, CDR1 is SEHNR and CDR2 is FQNEAQ (reference sequence). This CDR3 is 12 amino acids long. Between the trimmed V and J ends, which lost 3 bases and 7 bases, there was a span of 6 bases. CDR3 in DNA: TGTGCCAGCAGCTTGGCGGGCGGGGAGCTGTTTTTT. It codes for CASSLAGGELFF.

Only a few counts were recorded for this clone. The CDR3 reads CASSENSDSSGNTIYF. The CDR3 DNA follows: TGTGCCAGCAGTGAAAATTCGGACAGCTCTGGAAACACCATATATTTT. The chain couples TRBV2 to TRBJ1-3; D possibly corresponds to TRBD1 (6 bases). The CDR3 contains 16 residues. The germline V gene encodes CDR1 SNHLY and CDR2 FYNNEI. Deletions cut 2 bases from V and 0 bases from J, with 11 bases between.

This chain uses TRBV3-1 (or the pseudogene TRBV3-2) with TRBJ2-1, with D possibly matching TRBD2 (6 bases). Germline V gene data show CDR1 as LGHDT and CDR2 as YNNKEL (reference sequence). The V and J ends lost 3 bases and 1 base respectively, with 16 bases between them. This CDR3 region has 17 residues. This CDR3 reads CASSHLGGGSSYNEQFF. DNA of the CDR3: TGTGCCAGCAGCCATCTCGGGGGTGGGTCGTCCTACAATGAGCAGTTCTTC.